These 21 T cell receptor beta chains originate from one sample sequenced in a study of T cell responses to AZD1222 COVID-19 vaccine. TCRdb's table, derived via immunoSEQ multiplex PCR, lists solely in-frame clones and lacks some. The sample lists some 90,000 clones, around nine tenths occurring once. The starting material was peripheral blood, obtained 28 days after the second AZD1222 dose. The source of these receptors is an adult who received the AZD1222 COVID-19 vaccine.

This clone appeared once. The chain combines TRBV5-1 with TRBJ2-3, with 7 bases aligning to TRBD1. CDR3 length: 15 residues. Germline CDR1 reads SGHRS; CDR2 reads YFSETQ. J lost 3 bases, V lost 3 bases, and 7 bases had no gene match. The CDR3: CASSSRQGQTDTQYF. DNA for the CDR3: TGCGCCAGCAGCTCTAGACAGGGTCAAACAGATACGCAGTATTTT.

The table lists this clone with a few counts. The chain uses TRBV2 and TRBJ2-5, with D perhaps TRBD2 (5 bases). The CDR3 runs 13 residues. CDR1 SNHLY and CDR2 FYNNEI come from the germline V gene. V was clipped by 8 bases and J by 1 base, with 11 bases between them. The CDR3 protein is CASRAEVQETQYF. Here the CDR3 DNA reads TGTGCCAGCCGAGCGGAGGTCCAAGAGACCCAGTACTTC.

The V gene is TRBV21-1, the J gene TRBJ1-2. TRBV21-1 is a pseudogene locus. CDR3 length: 13 amino acids. CDR3 bases: TGTGCCAGCAGCGAGCATCCAAGGGTTGGCTACACCTTC. This sequence encodes CASSEHPRVGYTF.

This chain joins TRBV4-1 and TRBJ1-4, with D maybe TRBD1 (6 bases). The ends were cut back, 3 bases at V and 17 bases at J, with 19 bases in the middle. CDR1 MGHRA and CDR2 YSYEKL come from the germline V gene. CDR3 length: 13 amino acids. CDR3 nucleotides: TGCGCCAGCAGCCAGGTTCCACGGGGGGCCCTTTTTTTT. It translates to CASSQVPRGALFF.

The CDR3 nucleotides read TGTGCCAGCAGCCTGGACAGGGGAGGTAATTCACCCCTCCACTTT. It translates to CASSLDRGGNSPLHF. This chain uses TRBV27 with TRBJ1-6, with TRBD1 matching 9 bases. The CDR3 consists of 15 residues. After removal of 6 bases from V and 6 bases from J, the junction contained 6 bases not matched to a gene. CDR1 and CDR2 (germline): MNHEY, SMNVEV (reference sequence).

The chain combines TRBV30 with TRBJ1-5; D is unresolved. V was cut by 0 bases and J by 6 bases, with 9 bases left in between. The V gene's germline CDR1 is GTSNPN and CDR2 SVGIG (reference sequence). The CDR3 runs to 13 residues. The CDR3: CAWSVQGSQPQHF. The DNA for the CDR3 is TGTGCCTGGAGTGTACAAGGGAGTCAGCCCCAGCATTTT.

The chain recombines TRBV7-3 with TRBJ2-2, with TRBD2 matching 9 bases. After removal of 5 bases from V and 5 bases from J, the junction contained 12 bases not matched to a gene. This CDR3 has 17 residues. In germline, CDR1 is SGHTA, CDR2 FQGTGA. Here the CDR3 reads CASSPTSVSGGTGELFF. In DNA form, the CDR3 reads TGTGCCAGCAGCCCCACCTCTGTTAGCGGGGGTACCGGGGAGCTGTTTTTT.

This clone was seen only once. The CDR3 nucleotides read TGCAGTGCTAGTGTCGGGAACTACAATGAGCAGTTCTTC. Translating it yields CSASVGNYNEQFF. The chain employs TRBV20-1 and TRBJ2-1; D might be TRBD2 (5 bases). V lost 3 bases, J lost 3 bases, and 9 bases lay in between. The CDR3 has 13 amino acids. Germline V gene data show CDR1 as DFQATT and CDR2 as SNEGSKA (reference sequence).

J is TRBJ2-1 and V is TRBV4-1, with D possibly TRBD2 on 6 matching bases. Germline CDR1 is MGHRA and CDR2 is YSYEKL. This CDR3 has 15 residues. V was pared by 1 base and J by 0 bases, with 7 bases between. The CDR3 coding sequence is TGCGCCAGCAGCCAAGGACTAGACTCCTACAATGAGCAGTTCTTC. Its protein product is CASSQGLDSYNEQFF.

CDR3 DNA sequence: TGTGCCAGCAGCTTAATGCAGGCTGGGACAGATACGCAGTATTTT. Its protein product is CASSLMQAGTDTQYF. The rearrangement links TRBV7-8 to TRBJ2-3; D unclear. The germline CDR1 and CDR2 sequences are SGHVS and FQNEAQ. V lost 2 bases to trimming and J lost 3 bases, with 12 bases between them. The CDR3 runs 15 residues. Complete variable domain (other parts from reference TRBV7-8 and TRBJ2-3): GAGVSQSPRYKVAKRGQDVALRCDPISGHVSLFWYQQALGQGPEFLTYFQNEAQLDKSGLPSDRFFAERPEGSVSTLKIQRTQQEDSAVYLCASSLMQAGTDTQYFGPGTRLTVL.

The chain carries TRBV3-1 (or the pseudogene TRBV3-2) and TRBJ1-1; D gene uncertain. V was cut by 4 bases and J by 2 bases, with 11 bases left in between. This CDR3 region has 14 residues. Germline V lookup: CDR1 LGHDT, CDR2 YNNKEL (reference sequence). The CDR3 reads CASSPMNRNTEAFF. For the CDR3, the DNA is TGTGCCAGCAGCCCCATGAACAGAAACACTGAAGCTTTCTTT.

V is TRBV11-2 and J is TRBJ1-1, with D maybe TRBD1 (6 bases). Between the trimmed V and J ends, which lost 1 base and 0 bases, there was a span of 15 bases. Looked up from germline, CDR1 is SGHAT and CDR2 is FQNNGV. The CDR3 is made up of 17 amino acids. CDR3: CASSLGVGGHLNTEAFF. DNA for the CDR3: TGTGCCAGCAGCTTAGGAGTTGGGGGACACCTGAACACTGAAGCTTTCTTT. The full variable domain, in which reference TRBV11-2 and TRBJ1-1 provide the parts outside the CDR3, is EAGVAQSPRYKIIEKRQSVAFWCNPISGHATLYWYQQILGQGPKLLIQFQNNGVVDDSQLPKDRFSAERLKGVDSTLKIQPAKLEDSAVYLCASSLGVGGHLNTEAFFGQGTRLTVV.

This clone was recorded once. This rearrangement joins TRBV20-1 to TRBJ2-5; TRBD1 agrees at 8 bases. The CDR3 loop spans 14 amino acids. V was pared by 3 bases and J by 2 bases, with 5 bases of the junction left unmatched. Germline CDR1 and CDR2: DFQATT and SNEGSKA (reference sequence). CDR3 amino acids: CSASRYRGQETQYF. The CDR3 coding sequence is TGCAGTGCTAGTAGGTACAGGGGGCAAGAGACCCAGTACTTC.

The V call is TRBV7-2, the J call TRBJ1-2; 8 bases map to TRBD1. CDR3 size: 16 residues. The J segment lost 4 bases and the V segment lost 1 base, leaving 8 bases of the junction unmatched. The germline V gene encodes CDR1 SGHTA and CDR2 FQGNSA. The CDR3 spells CASSLGSGTGAYGYTF. DNA of the CDR3: TGTGCCAGCAGCTTAGGATCCGGGACAGGTGCCTATGGCTACACCTTC.

V usage is TRBV6-5 and J usage is TRBJ1-1; perhaps TRBD1 as D (6 bases). The V gene's germline CDR1 is MNHEY and CDR2 SVGAGI. V was cut by 2 bases and J by 1 base, with 11 bases left in between. The CDR3 extends over 15 amino acids. The CDR3 nucleotides are TGTGCCAGCAGTTACGCTGACAGGACGAACACTGAAGCTTTCTTT. This sequence encodes CASSYADRTNTEAFF.

This chain joins TRBV18 and TRBJ2-7; D not resolved. The CDR3 has 11 residues. CDR1 KGHSH and CDR2 LQKENI come from the germline V gene. V lost 6 bases to trimming and J lost 3 bases, with 6 bases between them. The CDR3 sequence: CASSSDYEQYF. The DNA for the CDR3 is TGTGCCAGCTCTTCAGACTACGAGCAGTACTTC.

The V gene is TRBV5-1, the J gene TRBJ2-5; 10 bases agree with TRBD2. V lost 0 bases to trimming and J lost 3 bases; unmatched junction nucleotides: 2. CDR3 size: 15 residues. Germline V gives CDR1 SGHRS, CDR2 YFSETQ. The CDR3 DNA reads as TGCGCCAGCAGCTTGGGTCTAGCGGGGGAAGAGACCCAGTACTTC. Protein product: CASSLGLAGEETQYF.

The chain combines TRBV5-1 with TRBJ2-1; D gene ambiguous. Germline CDR1 is SGHRS and CDR2 is YFSETQ. Trimming cost V 2 bases and J 6 bases, with 12 bases left between them. The CDR3 contains 14 residues. CDR3 loop: CASSLWGMSNEQFF. CDR3 in DNA: TGCGCCAGCAGCTTATGGGGTATGAGCAATGAGCAGTTCTTC.

This chain links TRBV10-3 with TRBJ2-2; D may be TRBD1 (5 bases). This CDR3 spans 15 amino acids. Trimming took 0 bases from V and 7 from J, leaving 12 bases between them. Germline V gives CDR1 ENHRY, CDR2 SYGVKD. The CDR3 DNA reads as TGTGCCATCAGTGAGTCGACGCCAGGGCACGGGGAGCTGTTTTTT. Its translation is CAISESTPGHGELFF.

This rearrangement joins TRBV5-4 to TRBJ1-6, with D perhaps matching TRBD1 (6 bases). The V gene lost 4 bases and the J gene lost 5 bases, with 16 bases spanning the gap. The germline V gene has CDR1 SGHNT and CDR2 YYREEE (reference sequence). The CDR3 consists of 16 residues. As DNA, the CDR3 is TGTGCCAGCAGCCCCGCATCCAGGGGAAATAATTCACCCCTCCACTTT. Translated: CASSPASRGNNSPLHF.

The chain has TRBV6-4 and TRBJ1-6; tentative D call: TRBD1 (5 bases). Germline lookup yields CDR1 MRHNA and CDR2 SNTAGT. The CDR3 sequence is 13 residues long. Trimming took off 5 bases at V and 10 bases at J, with 12 bases between the two ends. CDR3 loop: CASSSGDGSPLHF. CDR3 sequence (DNA): TGTGCCAGCAGTTCGGGGGACGGGTCACCCCTCCACTTT.